This TCR beta chain is from a study of blood T cell repertoires in COVID-19. The overall study: Acute and convalescent COVID-19 specimens originated in the United States, Italy and Spain.

The V end lost 4 bases, the J end lost 4 bases, and 14 bases lay between the germline ends. The CDR3 has 15 residues. Per germline, CDR1 MDHEN and CDR2 SYDVKM. Clones were read by immunoSEQ multiplex PCR, and TCRdb kept only the in-frame ones, dropping some. This sample has 84,000 or so clones; about 80% occur once, and the top ten carry 15% to 20%. The chain carries TRBV28 and TRBJ2-1; a possible D gene is TRBD1 (6 bases). What was sequenced was peripheral blood. This TCR was sampled from a woman over 75 with acute or convalescent COVID-19. The CDR3 here is CASSSQGIRYNEQFF. CDR3 DNA: TGTGCCAGCAGTTCACAGGGTATTCGGTACAATGAGCAGTTCTTC. Full variable domain (rest looked up from reference TRBV28 and TRBJ2-1): DVKVTQSSRYLVKRTGEKVFLECVQDMDHENMFWYRQDPGLGLRLIYFSYDVKMKEKGDIPEGYSVSREKKERFSLILESASTNQTSMYLCASSSQGIRYNEQFFGPGTRLTVL.